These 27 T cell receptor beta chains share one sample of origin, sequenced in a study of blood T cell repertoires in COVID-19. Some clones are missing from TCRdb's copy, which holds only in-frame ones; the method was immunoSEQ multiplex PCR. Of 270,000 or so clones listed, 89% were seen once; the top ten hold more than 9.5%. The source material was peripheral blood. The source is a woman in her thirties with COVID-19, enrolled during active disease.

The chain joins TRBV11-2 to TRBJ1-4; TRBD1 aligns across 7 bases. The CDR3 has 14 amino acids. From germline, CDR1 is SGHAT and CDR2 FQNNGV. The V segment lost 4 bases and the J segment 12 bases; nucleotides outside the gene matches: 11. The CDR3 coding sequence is TGTGCCAGCAGCTCCTCCTCAGGGGGTGTGGAACTGTTTTTT. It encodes CASSSSSGGVELFF.

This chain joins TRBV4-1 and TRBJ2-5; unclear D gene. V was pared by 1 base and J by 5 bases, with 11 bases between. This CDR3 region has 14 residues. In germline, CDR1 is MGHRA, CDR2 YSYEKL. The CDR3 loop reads CASSQVQIVETQYF. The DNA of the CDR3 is TGCGCCAGCAGCCAAGTTCAAATTGTCGAGACCCAGTACTTC.

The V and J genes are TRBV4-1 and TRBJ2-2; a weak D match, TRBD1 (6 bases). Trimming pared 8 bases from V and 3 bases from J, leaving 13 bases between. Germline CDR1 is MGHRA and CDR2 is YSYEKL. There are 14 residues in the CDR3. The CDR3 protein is CASRSKGDTGELFF. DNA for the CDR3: TGCGCCAGCCGCTCGAAGGGGGACACCGGGGAGCTGTTTTTT.

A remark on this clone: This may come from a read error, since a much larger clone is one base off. This CDR3 is CASSLIAGGYEQYF. Here the CDR3 DNA reads TGTGCCAGCAGCTTAATTGCAGGGGGCTACGAGCAGTACTTC. V is TRBV11-2 and J is TRBJ2-7; the match to TRBD1 covers 7 bases. Germline trimming cut 2 bases from V and 3 bases from J; bases unmatched to any gene: 4. The CDR3 covers 14 residues. Germline V gene data show CDR1 as SGHAT and CDR2 as FQNNGV.

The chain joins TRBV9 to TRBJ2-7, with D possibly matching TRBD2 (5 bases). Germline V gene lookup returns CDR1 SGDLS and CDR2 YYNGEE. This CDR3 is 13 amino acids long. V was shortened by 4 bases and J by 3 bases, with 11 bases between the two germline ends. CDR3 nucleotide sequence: TGTGCCAGCAGCCCACGAGGGTACTACGAGCAGTACTTC. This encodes CASSPRGYYEQYF.

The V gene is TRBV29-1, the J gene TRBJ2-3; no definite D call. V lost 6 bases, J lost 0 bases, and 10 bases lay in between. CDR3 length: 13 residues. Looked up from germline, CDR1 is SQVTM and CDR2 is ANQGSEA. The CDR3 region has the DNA TGCAGCGTCACAGTTAGTAGCACAGATACGCAGTATTTT. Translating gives CSVTVSSTDTQYF.

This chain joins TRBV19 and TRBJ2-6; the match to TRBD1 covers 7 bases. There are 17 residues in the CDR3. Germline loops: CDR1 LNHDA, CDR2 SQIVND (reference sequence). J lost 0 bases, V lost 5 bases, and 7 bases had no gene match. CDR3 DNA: TGTGCCAGTAGTCCCAGACAGGGTCGCTCTGGGGCCAACGTCCTGACTTTC. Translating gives CASSPRQGRSGANVLTF.

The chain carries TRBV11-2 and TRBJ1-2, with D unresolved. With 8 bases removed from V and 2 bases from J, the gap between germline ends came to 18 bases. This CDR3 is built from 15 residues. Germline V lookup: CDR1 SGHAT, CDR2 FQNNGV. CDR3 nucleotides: TGTGCCAGCCACGATTTGAGGGCTTTCAACTATGGCTACACCTTC. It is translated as CASHDLRAFNYGYTF.

Written as DNA, the CDR3 is TGTGCCAGCAGTTACTCCCCCGGAGCGAGTGGAGAGACCCAGTACTTC. It is translated as CASSYSPGASGETQYF. The J gene is TRBJ2-5, the V gene TRBV6-5, with unresolved D. V lost 0 bases and J 4 bases, leaving 15 bases between the germline ends. Germline CDR1 is MNHEY and CDR2 is SVGAGI. The CDR3 contains 16 residues.

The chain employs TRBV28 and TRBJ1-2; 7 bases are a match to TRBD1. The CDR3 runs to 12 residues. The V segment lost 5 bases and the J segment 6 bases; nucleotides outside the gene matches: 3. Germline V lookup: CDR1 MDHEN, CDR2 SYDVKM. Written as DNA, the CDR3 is TGTGCCAGCAGTACAGGGGCAAATGGCTACACCTTC. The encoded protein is CASSTGANGYTF.

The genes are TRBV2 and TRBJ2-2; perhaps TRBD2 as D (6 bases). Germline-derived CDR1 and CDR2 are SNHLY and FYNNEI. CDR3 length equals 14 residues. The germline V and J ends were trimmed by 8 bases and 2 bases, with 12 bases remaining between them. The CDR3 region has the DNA TGTGCCAGCCTCCGGGACTCAAACACCGGGGAGCTGTTTTTT. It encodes CASLRDSNTGELFF. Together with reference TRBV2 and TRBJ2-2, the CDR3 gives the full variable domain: EPEVTQTPSHQVTQMGQEVILRCVPISNHLYFYWYRQILGQKVEFLVSFYNNEISEKSEIFDDQFSVERPDGSNFTLKIRSTKLEDSAMYFCASLRDSNTGELFFGEGSRLTVL.

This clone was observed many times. CDR3 residues: CASRRTDTQYF. Here the CDR3 DNA reads TGTGCCAGCAGACGGACAGATACGCAGTATTTT. The chain recombines TRBV12-3 or TRBV12-4 with TRBJ2-3, with D hard to call. V lost 6 bases and J 3 bases, leaving 4 bases between the germline ends. The length of the CDR3 is 11 residues.

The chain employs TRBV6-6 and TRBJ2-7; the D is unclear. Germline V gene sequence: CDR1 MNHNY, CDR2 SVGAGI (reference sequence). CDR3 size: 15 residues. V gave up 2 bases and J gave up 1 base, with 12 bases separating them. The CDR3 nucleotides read TGTGCCAGCAGTTACCTGGGCTCTGAATCCTACGAGCAGTACTTC. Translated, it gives CASSYLGSESYEQYF.

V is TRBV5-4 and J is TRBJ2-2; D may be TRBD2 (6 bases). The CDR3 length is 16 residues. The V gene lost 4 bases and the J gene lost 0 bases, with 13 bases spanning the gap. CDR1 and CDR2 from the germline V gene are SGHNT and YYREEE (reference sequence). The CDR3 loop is CASSGGTEANTGELFF. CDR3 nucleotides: TGTGCCAGCAGCGGCGGGACCGAGGCGAACACCGGGGAGCTGTTTTTT.

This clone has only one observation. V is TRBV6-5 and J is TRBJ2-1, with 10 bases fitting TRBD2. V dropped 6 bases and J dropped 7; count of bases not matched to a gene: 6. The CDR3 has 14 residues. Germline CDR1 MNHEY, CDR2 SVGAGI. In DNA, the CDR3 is TGTGCCAGCAGGCTCCTAGCGGGGGTAAATGAGCAGTTCTTC. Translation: CASRLLAGVNEQFF.

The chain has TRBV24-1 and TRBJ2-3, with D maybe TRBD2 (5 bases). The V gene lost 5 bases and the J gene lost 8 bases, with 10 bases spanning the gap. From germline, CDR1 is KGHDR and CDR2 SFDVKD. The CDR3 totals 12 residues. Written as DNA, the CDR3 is TGTGCCACCAGTGTCAATGGAGGTACGCAGTATTTT. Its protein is CATSVNGGTQYF.

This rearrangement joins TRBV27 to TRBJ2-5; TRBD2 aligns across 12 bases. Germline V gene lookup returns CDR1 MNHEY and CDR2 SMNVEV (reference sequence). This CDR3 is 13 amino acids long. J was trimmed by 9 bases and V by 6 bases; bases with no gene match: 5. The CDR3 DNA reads TGTGCCAGCAGCACTAGCGGGGGGAGGCCCCAGTACTTC. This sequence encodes CASSTSGGRPQYF.

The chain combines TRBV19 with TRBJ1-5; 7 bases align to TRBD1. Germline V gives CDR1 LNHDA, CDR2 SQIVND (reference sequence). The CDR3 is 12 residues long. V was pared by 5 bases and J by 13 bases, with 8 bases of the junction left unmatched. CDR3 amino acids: CASSDKPGQQHF. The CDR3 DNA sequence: TGTGCCAGTAGTGACAAACCGGGACAGCAGCATTTT.

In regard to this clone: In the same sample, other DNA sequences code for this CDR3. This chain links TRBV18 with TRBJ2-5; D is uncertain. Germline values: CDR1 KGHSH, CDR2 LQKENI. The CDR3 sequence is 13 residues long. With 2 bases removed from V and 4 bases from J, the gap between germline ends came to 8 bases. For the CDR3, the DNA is TGTGCCAGCTCACCAGGAACGGGAGAGACCCAGTACTTC. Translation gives CASSPGTGETQYF.

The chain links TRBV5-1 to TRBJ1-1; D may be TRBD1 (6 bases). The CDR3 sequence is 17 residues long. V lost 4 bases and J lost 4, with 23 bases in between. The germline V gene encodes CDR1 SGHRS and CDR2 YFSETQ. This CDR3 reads CASSMPRSGEGGTEAFF. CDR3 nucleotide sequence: TGCGCCAGCAGCATGCCTCGGTCAGGGGAAGGGGGCACTGAAGCTTTCTTT.

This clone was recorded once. For the CDR3, the DNA is TGTGCCAGCAGTTACTCTGGAGGTGGAGCCGATTCACCCCTCCACTTT. It is translated as CASSYSGGGADSPLHF. V gene TRBV6-5 combines with J gene TRBJ1-6, with D unresolved. The ends were cut back, 0 bases at V and 8 bases at J, with 14 bases in the middle. Germline V gene lookup returns CDR1 MNHEY and CDR2 SVGAGI. CDR3 length: 16 residues.

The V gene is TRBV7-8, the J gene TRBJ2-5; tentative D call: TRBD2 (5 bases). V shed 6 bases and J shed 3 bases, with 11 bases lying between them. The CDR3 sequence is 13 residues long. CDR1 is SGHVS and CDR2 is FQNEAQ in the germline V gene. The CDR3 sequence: CASRRSGEETQYF. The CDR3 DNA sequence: TGTGCCAGCAGGAGATCCGGGGAAGAGACCCAGTACTTC.

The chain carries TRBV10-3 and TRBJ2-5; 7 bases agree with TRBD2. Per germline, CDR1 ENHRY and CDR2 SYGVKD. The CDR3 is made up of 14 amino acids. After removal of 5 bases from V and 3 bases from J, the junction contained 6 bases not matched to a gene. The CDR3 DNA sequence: TGTGCCATCAGTAGCGGGACGTTTGAAGAGACCCAGTACTTC. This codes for CAISSGTFEETQYF.

As DNA, the CDR3 is TGTGCCAGCAGCTCAGACTCCAAGTACGAGCAGTACTTC. Translated: CASSSDSKYEQYF. The genes are TRBV4-2 and TRBJ2-7; the D is unclear. The length of the CDR3 is 13 residues. Germline V CDR1 and CDR2: LGHNA, YNFKEQ. The ends were cut back, 5 bases at V and 4 bases at J, with 12 bases in the middle.

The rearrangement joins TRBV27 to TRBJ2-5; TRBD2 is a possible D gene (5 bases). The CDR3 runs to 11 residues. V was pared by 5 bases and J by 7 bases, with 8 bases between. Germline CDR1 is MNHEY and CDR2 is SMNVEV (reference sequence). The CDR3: CASSLAGTQYF. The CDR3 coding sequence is TGTGCCAGCAGTCTGGCGGGGACCCAGTACTTC.

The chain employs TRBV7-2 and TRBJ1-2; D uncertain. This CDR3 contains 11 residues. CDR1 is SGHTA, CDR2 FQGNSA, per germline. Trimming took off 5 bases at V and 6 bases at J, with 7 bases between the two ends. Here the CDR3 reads CASSRANGYTF. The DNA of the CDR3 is TGTGCCAGCAGCCGCGCGAATGGCTACACCTTC.

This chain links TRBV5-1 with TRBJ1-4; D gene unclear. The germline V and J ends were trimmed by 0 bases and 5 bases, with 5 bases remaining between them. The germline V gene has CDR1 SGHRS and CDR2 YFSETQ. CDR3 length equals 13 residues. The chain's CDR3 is CASSLGGNEKLFF. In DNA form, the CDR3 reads TGCGCCAGCAGCTTGGGAGGGAATGAAAAACTGTTTTTT.